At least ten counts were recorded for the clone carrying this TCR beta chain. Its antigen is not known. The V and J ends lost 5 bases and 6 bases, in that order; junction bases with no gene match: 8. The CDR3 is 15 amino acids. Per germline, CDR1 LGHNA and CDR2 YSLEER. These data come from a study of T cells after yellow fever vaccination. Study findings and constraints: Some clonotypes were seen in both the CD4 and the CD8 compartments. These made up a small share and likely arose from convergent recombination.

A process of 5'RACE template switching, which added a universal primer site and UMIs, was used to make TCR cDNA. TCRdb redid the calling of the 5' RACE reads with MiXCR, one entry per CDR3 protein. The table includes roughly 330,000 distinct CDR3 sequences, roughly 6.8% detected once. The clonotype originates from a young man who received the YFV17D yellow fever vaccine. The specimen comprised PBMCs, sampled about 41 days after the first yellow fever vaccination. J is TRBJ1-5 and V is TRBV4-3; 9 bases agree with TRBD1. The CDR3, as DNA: TGCGCCAGCAGCACCCGGACAGGGGCGGGTCAGCCCCAGCATTTT. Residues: CASSTRTGAGQPQHF.